One and the same sample provided the 30 T cell receptor beta chains below, sequenced in a study of technical replicates of blood from a few donors. TCRdb's copy holds only in-frame clones and misses some; the assay was immunoSEQ multiplex PCR. Among just over 55,000 clones listed, 80% to 95% were seen once. Material: PBMCs. The receptors here all came from a human donor in good health. Some clones in this sample may be carry-over from other donors' samples.

The chain links TRBV7-2 to TRBJ1-4; D might be TRBD1 (5 bases). Looked up from germline, CDR1 is SGHTA and CDR2 is FQGNSA. This CDR3 is 13 amino acids long. The V end lost 5 bases, the J end lost 10 bases, and 14 bases lay between the germline ends. CDR3: CASSPHGTPKLFF. The CDR3 DNA is TGTGCCAGCAGCCCCCACGGGACTCCAAAACTGTTTTTT.

This chain links TRBV6-5 with TRBJ2-7; 7 bases are a match to TRBD1. This CDR3 spans 13 amino acids. CDR1 is MNHEY, CDR2 SVGAGI, per germline. Trimming removed 4 bases from V and 3 bases from J; junction bases left unmatched: 3. This chain's CDR3 is CASSSTGFYEQYF. The CDR3 DNA reads as TGTGCCAGCAGTTCGACAGGGTTCTACGAGCAGTACTTC.

This chain links TRBV5-1 with TRBJ1-2, with 11 bases fitting TRBD1. CDR3 length: 16 amino acids. The V segment lost 0 bases and the J segment 6 bases; nucleotides outside the gene matches: 7. Germline V gives CDR1 SGHRS, CDR2 YFSETQ. The CDR3, as DNA: TGCGCCAGCAGCTTGGGATGGACAGGGGGCCGTAATGGCTACACCTTC. Protein: CASSLGWTGGRNGYTF.

The sample holds a few counts of this clone. The V call is TRBV7-9, the J call TRBJ1-5; 9 positions match TRBD1. The V segment lost 4 bases and the J segment 4 bases; nucleotides outside the gene matches: 8. The CDR3 length is 16 residues. Per the germline V gene, CDR1 is SEHNR and CDR2 is FQNEAQ (reference sequence). The CDR3 DNA sequence: TGTGCCAGCAGCTCAATCACCGGGACAGGGAATCAGCCCCAGCATTTT. Amino acid sequence: CASSSITGTGNQPQHF.

V is TRBV6-5 and J is TRBJ1-3; TRBD1 might be the D (6 bases). Germline assignment: CDR1 MNHEY and CDR2 SVGAGI. Trimming took 6 bases from V and 0 from J, leaving 12 bases between them. This CDR3 contains 15 residues. This chain's CDR3 is CASRDSLSSGNTIYF. Written as DNA, the CDR3 is TGTGCCAGCAGGGACAGTCTTAGCTCTGGAAACACCATATATTTT.

This clone was observed once. V usage is TRBV29-1 and J usage is TRBJ2-7, with a tentative D call TRBD2 (6 bases). From germline, CDR1 is SQVTM and CDR2 ANQGSEA. This CDR3 region has 14 residues. V dropped 2 bases and J dropped 4 bases, with 15 bases sitting between them. The CDR3: CSVESAGLSYEQYF. In DNA, the CDR3 is TGCAGCGTTGAAAGTGCGGGACTTAGTTACGAGCAGTACTTC.

The chain has TRBV7-9 and TRBJ2-1, with TRBD1 matching 7 bases. This CDR3 spans 15 amino acids. Germline V CDR1 and CDR2: SEHNR, FQNEAQ (reference sequence). V dropped 3 bases and J dropped 8; count of bases not matched to a gene: 10. The CDR3 coding sequence is TGTGCCAGCAGCTTGTCGACAGGGAGTAAGGATGAGCAGTTCTTC. Protein product: CASSLSTGSKDEQFF.

The chain joins TRBV11-2 to TRBJ1-1, with D unresolved. There are 14 residues in the CDR3. V shed 4 bases and J shed 1 base, with 10 bases lying between them. Germline CDR1 is SGHAT and CDR2 is FQNNGV. This CDR3 reads CASSSPRGNTEAFF. DNA of the CDR3: TGTGCCAGCAGCTCCCCTCGGGGGAACACTGAAGCTTTCTTT.

This chain joins TRBV25-1 and TRBJ2-1; TRBD2 might be the D (6 bases). Germline CDR1 and CDR2: MGHDK and SYGVNS. CDR3 length: 16 amino acids. Deletions cut 3 bases from V and 4 bases from J, with 16 bases between. The CDR3 DNA reads as TGTGCCAGCAGTGACGGGGCGGGAAGTTGGTACAATGAGCAGTTCTTC. Amino acid sequence: CASSDGAGSWYNEQFF.

This chain connects TRBV4-3 to TRBJ1-2, with a weak D call TRBD1 (6 bases). The length of the CDR3 is 15 residues. Germline-derived CDR1 and CDR2 are LGHNA and YSLEER. V was cut by 0 bases and J by 8 bases, with 16 bases left in between. In DNA form, the CDR3 reads TGCGCCAGCAGCCAAGATAGGACAGCAATATGGGGCTACACCTTC. It specifies CASSQDRTAIWGYTF.

As DNA, the CDR3 is TGTGCCAGCAGTGAAACAGGTAGGCCCAATGAGCAGTTCTTC. This codes for CASSETGRPNEQFF. V usage is TRBV6-1 and J usage is TRBJ2-1, with D possibly TRBD1 on 5 matching bases. The ends were cut back, 2 bases at V and 6 bases at J, with 11 bases in the middle. The CDR3 has 14 amino acids. The V gene's germline CDR1 is MNHNS and CDR2 SASEGT.

The chain couples TRBV9 to TRBJ2-1, with D possibly matching TRBD2 (6 bases). There are 13 residues in the CDR3. Per the germline V gene, CDR1 is SGDLS and CDR2 is YYNGEE. The ends were cut back, 4 bases at V and 7 bases at J, with 12 bases in the middle. The CDR3 loop is CASSPGVGNEQFF. The CDR3, as DNA: TGTGCCAGCAGCCCGGGGGTGGGGAATGAGCAGTTCTTC.

The chain has TRBV9 and TRBJ2-3; 12 positions agree with TRBD2. The CDR3 consists of 17 residues. Trimming at V came to 0 bases and at J to 2 bases, leaving 4 bases not matched to a gene. From germline, CDR1 is SGDLS and CDR2 YYNGEE. The CDR3 DNA reads as TGTGCCAGCAGCGTAGGACTAGCGGGGGTGTCCACAGATACGCAGTATTTT. It codes for CASSVGLAGVSTDTQYF. Based on the CDR3 plus reference TRBV9 and TRBJ2-3, the full variable domain is DSGVTQTPKHLITATGQRVTLRCSPRSGDLSVYWYQQSLDQGLQFLIQYYNGEERAKGNILERFSAQQFPDLHSELNLSSLELGDSALYFCASSVGLAGVSTDTQYFGPGTRLTVL.

This CDR3 is CASSVGTGGTNEKLFF. In DNA form, the CDR3 reads TGTGCCAGCAGCGTCGGGACAGGGGGCACTAATGAAAAACTGTTTTTT. The chain employs TRBV5-4 and TRBJ1-4; 12 bases fit TRBD1. Germline CDR1 and CDR2: SGHNT and YYREEE (reference sequence). The V gene end was trimmed by 4 bases and the J gene end by 2 bases; junction bases not matched to a gene: 3. The CDR3 contains 16 residues.

The rearrangement joins TRBV10-2 to TRBJ1-1; D is unresolved. In germline, CDR1 is WSHSY, CDR2 SAAADI. The CDR3 length is 13 residues. V lost 6 bases and J 4 bases, leaving 12 bases between the germline ends. DNA for the CDR3: TGCGCCAGCAGGCCGGGTTCTGGCACTGAAGCTTTCTTT. This gives the protein CASRPGSGTEAFF.

CDR3 sequence: CASSFQGNTEAFF. The CDR3 nucleotides are TGTGCCAGCAGCTTCCAGGGGAACACTGAAGCTTTCTTT. The chain couples TRBV7-9 to TRBJ1-1, with a possible D match to TRBD1 (5 bases). Per germline, CDR1 SEHNR and CDR2 FQNEAQ (reference sequence). This CDR3 has 13 amino acids. V was pared by 3 bases and J by 1 base, with 6 bases between.

This sequence joins TRBV27 and TRBJ1-1; 7 positions match TRBD1. Germline-derived CDR1 and CDR2 are MNHEY and SMNVEV (reference sequence). Trimming took 10 bases from V and 4 from J; bases not matched to a gene: 12. The CDR3 loop spans 14 amino acids. This CDR3 is CANDYRGLSTEAFF. The CDR3 region has the DNA TGTGCCAACGACTACAGGGGACTTAGCACTGAAGCTTTCTTT.

Written as DNA, the CDR3 is TGCGCCAGCAGCCAAGTGGCGGGGGGAACCTCCTACGAGCAGTACTTC. Protein: CASSQVAGGTSYEQYF. The chain recombines TRBV4-3 with TRBJ2-7; TRBD2 agrees at 8 bases. Germline loops: CDR1 LGHNA, CDR2 YSLEER. This CDR3 has 16 amino acids. The J segment lost 0 bases and the V segment lost 1 base, leaving 5 bases of the junction unmatched.

This clone has a handful of counts. The gene calls are TRBV10-1 and TRBJ2-3; D possibly corresponds to TRBD2 (6 bases). Germline lookup yields CDR1 WNHNN and CDR2 SYGVQD (reference sequence). V was clipped by 4 bases and J by 6 bases, with 14 bases between them. The CDR3 contains 14 residues. CDR3 in amino acids: CASSAQLAGDTQYF. For the CDR3, the DNA is TGCGCCAGCAGTGCGCAACTAGCAGGGGATACGCAGTATTTT.

In DNA, the CDR3 is TGTGCCAGCAGTGATCGGGCAGGGGTCTACGAGCAGTACTTC. Translation gives CASSDRAGVYEQYF. The chain combines TRBV6-1 with TRBJ2-7; TRBD1 is a possible D gene (6 bases). Germline lookup yields CDR1 MNHNS and CDR2 SASEGT. The CDR3 runs 14 residues. Trimming removed 3 bases from V and 3 bases from J, with 12 bases in between.

CDR3 sequence: CASSLDGDYGYTF. The CDR3 DNA sequence: TGCGCCAGCAGCTTGGACGGGGATTATGGCTACACCTTC. The chain recombines TRBV5-1 with TRBJ1-2; D is uncertain. The CDR3 runs 13 residues. The V and J ends lost 0 bases and 5 bases respectively, with 8 bases between them. Germline loops: CDR1 SGHRS, CDR2 YFSETQ.

This clone was observed a handful of times. The chain couples TRBV7-2 to TRBJ2-3; 7 bases are shared with TRBD1. CDR1 SGHTA and CDR2 FQGNSA come from the germline V gene. The CDR3 is 17 residues long. The ends lost 1 base at V and 8 bases at J; junction bases unmatched: 15. CDR3 residues: CASSLGTGDRVVGTQYF. DNA of the CDR3: TGTGCCAGCAGCTTAGGAACAGGAGACAGGGTGGTTGGTACGCAGTATTTT.

In its sample, this clone was seen a few times. This chain uses TRBV10-1 with TRBJ1-5; D is undetermined. V was cut by 5 bases and J by 6 bases, with 11 bases left in between. Germline assignment: CDR1 WNHNN and CDR2 SYGVQD (reference sequence). The CDR3 consists of 13 residues. CDR3 amino acids: CASSYRGFQPQHF. CDR3 bases: TGCGCCAGCAGTTACCGCGGGTTTCAGCCCCAGCATTTT.

The chain combines TRBV4-1 with TRBJ2-7; 7 bases match TRBD1. V lost 6 bases and J lost 2; bases outside the gene matches: 10. The CDR3 contains 15 residues. Germline V CDR1 and CDR2: MGHRA, YSYEKL. In DNA form, the CDR3 reads TGCGCCAGCAGTTACCGGGACAGAGAAGCCTACGAGCAGTACTTC. This codes for CASSYRDREAYEQYF.

The rearrangement links TRBV4-3 to TRBJ2-7; D ambiguous. In germline, CDR1 is LGHNA, CDR2 YSLEER. This CDR3 has 14 amino acids. The V gene lost 0 bases and the J gene lost 1 base, with 7 bases spanning the gap. CDR3 sequence (DNA): TGCGCCAGCAGCCAAGATGAGTGGTCCTACGAGCAGTACTTC. Translated: CASSQDEWSYEQYF.

V gene TRBV5-1 combines with J gene TRBJ2-3, with 9 bases aligning to TRBD2. The CDR3 covers 17 residues. The germline gives CDR1 SGHRS, CDR2 YFSETQ. V dropped 0 bases and J dropped 0; count of bases not matched to a gene: 5. This CDR3 reads CASSLAVAGASTDTQYF. The DNA of the CDR3 is TGCGCCAGCAGCTTGGCAGTAGCGGGGGCTAGCACAGATACGCAGTATTTT.

This clone has a single count. The chain links TRBV15 to TRBJ2-3; D is perhaps TRBD2 (6 bases). The CDR3 contains 13 residues. The germline V gene encodes CDR1 LNHNV and CDR2 YYDKDF (reference sequence). V lost 11 bases and J lost 2, with 14 bases in between. CDR3 sequence: CAPTGVITDTQYF. The CDR3 bases are TGTGCCCCTACGGGAGTAATCACAGATACGCAGTATTTT.

The J gene is TRBJ1-1, the V gene TRBV5-6; possible D gene TRBD1, 6 bases. The CDR3 contains 15 residues. Deletions cut 1 base from V and 4 bases from J, with 14 bases between. Germline values: CDR1 SGHDT, CDR2 YYEEEE. The CDR3 region has the DNA TGTGCCAGCAGCTTGTACGGGGGGGGCGGCACTGAAGCTTTCTTT. Its protein is CASSLYGGGGTEAFF.

This chain joins TRBV7-6 and TRBJ2-1; 11 nucleotides line up with TRBD2. Trimming cost V 5 bases and J 5 bases; bases outside gene matches: 14. The CDR3 is 18 residues long. Germline loops: CDR1 SGHVS, CDR2 FNYEAQ. The CDR3 nucleotides are TGTGCCAGCAGCATTAGCGGGGGGGCCGGGCCCCCCCACAATGAGCAGTTCTTC. Its translation is CASSISGGAGPPHNEQFF.

For the CDR3, the DNA is TGTGCCACCCGGGATTCGACCTACGAGCAGTACTTC. Translating it yields CATRDSTYEQYF. V gene TRBV6-5 combines with J gene TRBJ2-7; a weak D match, TRBD2 (5 bases). V lost 10 bases and J 2 bases, leaving 12 bases between the germline ends. Germline V gene data show CDR1 as MNHEY and CDR2 as SVGAGI. There are 12 residues in the CDR3.